The clone carrying this TCR beta chain was seen a handful of times. Its antigen is not identified. These data are taken from a study of T cell responses to AZD1222 COVID-19 vaccine. Study findings and constraints: Just a handful of AZD1222 recipients were seropositive at baseline. The donors showed a predominance of white British ancestry and of females, with possible underestimation of clonal diversity.

Per the germline V gene, CDR1 is MNHEY and CDR2 is SMNVEV (reference sequence). Trimming took off 5 bases at V and 0 bases at J, with 11 bases between the two ends. This CDR3 is built from 15 residues. Some clones are missing from TCRdb's copy, which holds only in-frame ones; the method was immunoSEQ multiplex PCR. The sample carries 150,000 to 250,000 clones, roughly 92% recorded once. This receptor was identified in an adult who received the AZD1222 COVID-19 vaccine. The source material was peripheral blood, sampled 28 days after the second AZD1222 dose. The rearrangement links TRBV27 to TRBJ1-3; maybe TRBD1 (5 bases). This CDR3 reads CASSPGPYSGNTIYF. In DNA, the CDR3 is TGTGCCAGCAGTCCGGGGCCTTACTCTGGAAACACCATATATTTT.